This T cell receptor (beta chain) was documented in a study of T cell repertoires in cytomegalovirus infection. Notes on this clonotype: Its antigen is currently unknown.

J gave up 7 bases and V 0 bases, and 11 bases lay outside the gene matches. From germline, CDR1 is SGHDN and CDR2 FVKESK. The CDR3 loop spans 18 amino acids. TCRdb reanalysed the reads using MiXCR and keeps one entry per CDR3 protein. Of roughly 500,000 distinct CDR3 sequences in the sample, around 30% are singletons; the top ten hold roughly a sixth. This rearrangement joins TRBV14 to TRBJ2-1; the match to TRBD2 covers 11 bases. This specimen consisted of cultured PBMCs, obtained from culture after CMV antigen stimulation. The source is a human donor in good health (CMV status not recorded). Some clones in this sample may be carry-over from other donors' samples. CDR3 nucleotide sequence: TGTGCCAGCAGCCAAGATCGAGTAGCGGGAGGGCCGAGGAATGAGCAGTTCTTC. Protein product: CASSQDRVAGGPRNEQFF. Drawing the rest from reference TRBV14 and TRBJ2-1, the complete variable domain is EAGVTQFPSHSVIEKGQTVTLRCDPISGHDNLYWYRRVMGKEIKFLLHFVKESKQDESGMPNNRFLAERTGGTYSTLKVQPAELEDSGVYFCASSQDRVAGGPRNEQFFGPGTRLTVL.